This T cell receptor beta chain was identified during a study of T cell responses to AZD1222 COVID-19 vaccine. About the study: Whether given at about 4 or about 12 weeks, second doses were pooled. General study points: The study sampled repertoires only after the peak T cell response. Females made up more of the donors, who were largely white British, and clonal diversity may have come out too low. Baseline testing showed seropositivity in only a handful of AZD1222 recipients.

The data were produced by immunoSEQ multiplex PCR, yet TCRdb's version contains in-frame clones alone and is incomplete. The repertoire holds 150,000 to 200,000 clones, with more than 90% as singletons. CDR1 SGHRS and CDR2 YFSETQ come from the germline V gene. The V and J ends lost 3 bases and 7 bases respectively, with 13 bases between them. The CDR3 totals 14 residues. Turning to this clone: The antigen remains undetermined.

The clonotype comes from an adult in good health. Material: peripheral blood, obtained on day 0 of AZD1222 vaccination. J is TRBJ1-4 and V is TRBV5-1; D might be TRBD1 (5 bases). Here the CDR3 DNA reads TGCGCCAGCAGCTCCGGAGAGGGGACTGAAAAACTGTTTTTT. Translated, it gives CASSSGEGTEKLFF. The full variable domain, with the rest looked up from reference TRBV5-1 and TRBJ1-4, is KAGVTQTPRYLIKTRGQQVTLSCSPISGHRSVSWYQQTPGQGLQFLFEYFSETQRNKGNFPGRFSGRQFSNSRSEMNVSTLELGDSALYLCASSSGEGTEKLFFGSGTQLSVL.